This T cell receptor (beta chain) stems from a study of identical twins (dated by TCRdb to 2016 to 2017). A note on the overall study: TCR alpha and beta repertoires from monozygotic twins, unrelated adults of various ages and cord blood were deep-sequenced to test whether fetal clonotypes persist. To rule out contamination, the twin experiments were replicated at different times with different library preparation protocols.

The CDR3 sequence holds 16 residues, the cysteine and phenylalanine included. CDR3 DNA only is kept here, 48 bases in frame from base 1. Sequences SGHVS (CDR1) and FQNEAQ (CDR2) are obtained from the germline V gene. The trim is 1 base for V and 4 bases for J, with a gap of 15 bases between the germline ends. The method behind the library was 5' RACE. The run used an Illumina HiSeq 2000. A universal primer binding site was introduced by template switching, and a unique molecular identifier was present in the final cDNA, enabling accurate counting of TCR cDNA molecules. Specific primers in the conserved constant-segment region were used to synthesize first-strand cDNA for the TCR alpha and beta chains. Each cDNA library was double barcoded, with a SMART-Mk sample barcode plus Illumina barcodes, to control for contamination. TruSeq adapter sequences and Illumina sample barcodes were added in two successive PCR steps. Sequencing of the TCR alpha and beta cDNA libraries was done on the Illumina HiSeq platform using custom primers. In the source study's methods: Raw reads were processed with MiGEC to extract unique molecular identifiers, and MiXCR was used to determine CDR3 positions. For each individual, recombination models were inferred using an EM algorithm with the repgenHMM and IGoR tools. The tcR package in R was used for shared clonotype analysis, with sharing normalized by the product of cloneset sizes. Out-of-frame nonproductive sequences were analyzed to study raw recombination free of thymic and clonal selection effects. In TCRdb, the public reads were trimmed at Q25 with fastp and aligned with MiXCR, with productive beta chains retained. CDR3 protein duplicates are merged, each entry listing the most common genes and DNA. It is TCRdb's table, rather than the study itself, that gives the V and J calls and clone size. For this sample there are 450,000 or so distinct CDR3 sequences; approximately 25% appear just once. Around 3% of the sample goes to the ten largest clones.

Every donor was a healthy Caucasian. Three pairs of female monozygotic twins, all aged roughly 18 to 30 years, made up the twin cohort. CD4+ and CD8+ T cell populations were isolated with positive isolation kits from Invitrogen. Results and caveats for the whole study, not just this receptor: Compared with coincidental sharing between unrelated individuals, an excess of low generation-probability sequences was observed among out-of-frame TCR alpha sequences shared between twins. In beta out-of-frame sequences, excess twin sharing was weaker, because having fewer shared sequences lowered the signal-to-noise ratio. In monozygotic twins, recombination models systematically underestimated out-of-frame TCR alpha sharing, but the models matched the sharing seen between unrelated individuals. Abundant cord blood beta clonotypes had fewer insertions, young adult naive repertoires showed a similar but weaker trend, and memory repertoires showed no such trend. Because the same donors could not be followed over many years, the conclusions relied on cross-sectional statistical analysis. Zero-insertion analyses could be partly confounded by invariant T cells such as MAIT and iNKT, though diverse VJ usage argued against such confounding for most clonotypes.

This clonotype showed up many times. No antigen is known for it. No qualities accompany the bases; no much larger clone lies one base away. The same data also went into a second study, on T cells expressing NK-cell markers. As that second study puts it: Three sorted T-cell subsets (CD3+CD56+NKG2C+, CD3+CD56+NKG2C- and CD3+CD56-NKG2C+) from about 8 donors had their TCR beta-chain repertoires profiled. Among the eight sequenced donors, seven were HCMV-seropositive and one was HCMV-seronegative. In several experiments an anti-gammadeltaTCR antibody was added to restrict sorting to alphabetaTCR-expressing T cells. In roughly 6 donors, the dominant CD3+CD56+NKG2C+ clonotypes were found to rank among the top 10 CD8+ clonotypes and to make up roughly 1.0-7.0% of CD8+ T cells. Those dominant clonotypes were again the most abundant among CD3+CD56-NKG2C+ cells in a handful of donors, at about 28.3-60.1%. It remained unclear whether the expanded NKG2C-expressing T cell clones were specific for HCMV antigens. The study sequenced eight donors, all healthy volunteers chosen at random: three men and five women. HCMV-specific IgG was detected in serum with a commercial ELISA kit to determine HCMV serostatus. MIGEC handled demultiplexing of the reads and grouping by UMI, while MiTCR was used to assemble and quantify clonotypes. To remove erroneous sequences, TCR cDNA sequences were retained only when supported by two or more reads. The tcR package was used for downstream repertoire analysis, and clonotypes were matched across fractions by CDR3 nucleotide sequence plus V segment. VDJmatch was used to annotate antigen specificity against VDJdb, with one amino acid substitution in CDR3 allowed.

Sequenced: CD4+ T cells sorted from blood. The sequence was obtained from a young woman in good health. Recombination joined TRBV7-8 with TRBJ2-3, with the D gene possibly TRBD1 or TRBD2, each one fitting 6 bases. The CDR3 amino acid sequence is: CASSLGRRGYSDTQYF. The sequenced DNA is TGTGCCAGCAGCTTAGGCAGGAGGGGGTATTCAGATACGCAGTATTTT.